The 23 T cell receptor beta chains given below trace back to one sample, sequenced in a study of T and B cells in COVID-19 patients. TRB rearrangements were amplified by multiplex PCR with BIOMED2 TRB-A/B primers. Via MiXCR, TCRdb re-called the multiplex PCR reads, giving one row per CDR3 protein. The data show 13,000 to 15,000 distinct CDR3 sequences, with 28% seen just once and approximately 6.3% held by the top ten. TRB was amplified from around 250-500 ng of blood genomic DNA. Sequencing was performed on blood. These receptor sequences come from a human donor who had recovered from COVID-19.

For the CDR3, the DNA is TGTGCTAGTGGTGGGGGGGACAGCTATGGCTACACCTTC. It is translated as CASGGGDSYGYTF. The rearrangement uses TRBV12-3 or TRBV12-4 and TRBJ1-2; 7 nucleotides agree with TRBD1. CDR3 length equals 13 residues.

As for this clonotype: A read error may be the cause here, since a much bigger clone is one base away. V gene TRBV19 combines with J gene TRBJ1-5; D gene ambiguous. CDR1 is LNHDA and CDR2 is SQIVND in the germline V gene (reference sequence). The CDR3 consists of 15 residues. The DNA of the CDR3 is TGTGCCAGTAGTATTCCGTCCAATATCAATCAGCGCCAGCATTTT. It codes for CASSIPSNINQRQHF.

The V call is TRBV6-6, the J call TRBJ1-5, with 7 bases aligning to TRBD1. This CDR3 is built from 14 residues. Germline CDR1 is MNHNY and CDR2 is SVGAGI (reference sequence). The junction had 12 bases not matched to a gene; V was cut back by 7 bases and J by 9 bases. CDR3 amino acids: CASTMTGQERPQHF. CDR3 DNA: TGTGCCAGCACCATGACAGGGCAGGAAAGGCCCCAGCATTTT.

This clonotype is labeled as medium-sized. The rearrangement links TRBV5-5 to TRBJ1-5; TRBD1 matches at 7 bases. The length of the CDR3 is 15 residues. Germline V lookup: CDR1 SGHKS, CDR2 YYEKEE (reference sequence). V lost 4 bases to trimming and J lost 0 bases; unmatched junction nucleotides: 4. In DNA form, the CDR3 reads TGTGCCAGCAGCGCAGGACAGGCTAGCAATCAGCCCCAGCATTTT. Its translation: CASSAGQASNQPQHF.

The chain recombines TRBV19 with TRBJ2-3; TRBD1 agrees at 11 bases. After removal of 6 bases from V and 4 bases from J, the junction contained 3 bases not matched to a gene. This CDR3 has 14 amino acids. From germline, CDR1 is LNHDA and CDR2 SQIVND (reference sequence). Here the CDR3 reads CASSRDRGADTQYF. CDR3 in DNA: TGTGCCAGTAGCAGGGACAGGGGGGCAGATACGCAGTATTTT. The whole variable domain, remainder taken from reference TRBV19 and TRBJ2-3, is DGGITQSPKYLFRKEGQNVTLSCEQNLNHDAMYWYRQDPGQGLRLIYYSQIVNDFQKGDIAEGYSVSREKKESFPLTVTSAQKNPTAFYLCASSRDRGADTQYFGPGTRLTVL.

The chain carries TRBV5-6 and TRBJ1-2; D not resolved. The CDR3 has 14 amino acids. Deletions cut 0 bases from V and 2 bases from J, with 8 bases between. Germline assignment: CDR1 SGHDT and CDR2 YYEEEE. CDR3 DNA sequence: TGTGCCAGCAGCTTGGGTACAAGGAACTATGGCTACACCTTC. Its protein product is CASSLGTRNYGYTF.

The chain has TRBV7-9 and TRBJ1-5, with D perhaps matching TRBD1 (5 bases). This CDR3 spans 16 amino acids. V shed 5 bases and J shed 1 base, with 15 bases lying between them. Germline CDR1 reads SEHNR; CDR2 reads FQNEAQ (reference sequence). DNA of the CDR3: TGTGCCAGCAGCCCCGAAGGGGATGGAAGCAATCAGCCCCAGCATTTT. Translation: CASSPEGDGSNQPQHF.

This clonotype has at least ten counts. Written as DNA, the CDR3 is TGTGCCAGCAGTTTCCCTGGACTAGCGGGAGGGCCAGGGGATACGCAGTATTTT. Protein product: CASSFPGLAGGPGDTQYF. The V call is TRBV27, the J call TRBJ2-3; 15 nucleotides align to TRBD2. The CDR3 totals 18 residues. V lost 3 bases and J lost 6; bases outside the gene matches: 10. CDR1 is MNHEY, CDR2 SMNVEV, per germline (reference sequence).

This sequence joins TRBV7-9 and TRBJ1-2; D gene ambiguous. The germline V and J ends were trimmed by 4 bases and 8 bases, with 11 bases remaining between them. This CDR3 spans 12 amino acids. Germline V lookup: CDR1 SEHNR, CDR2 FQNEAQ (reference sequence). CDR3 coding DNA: TGTGCCAGCAGCTCGGGAGGCGACGGCTACACCTTC. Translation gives CASSSGGDGYTF.

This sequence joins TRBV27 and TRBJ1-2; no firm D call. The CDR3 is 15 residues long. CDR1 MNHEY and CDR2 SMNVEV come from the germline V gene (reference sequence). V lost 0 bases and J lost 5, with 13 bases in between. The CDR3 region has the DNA TGTGCCAGCAGTTTATCCACAAGCCTATGGTATGGCTACACCTTC. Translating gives CASSLSTSLWYGYTF.

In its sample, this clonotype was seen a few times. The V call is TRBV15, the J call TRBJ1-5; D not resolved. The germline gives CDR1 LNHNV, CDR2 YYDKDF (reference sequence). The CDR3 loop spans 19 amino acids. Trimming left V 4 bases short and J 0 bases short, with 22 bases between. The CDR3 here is CATSTPGESGLYSNQPQHF. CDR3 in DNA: TGTGCCACCAGCACTCCAGGAGAGTCAGGCCTTTATAGCAATCAGCCCCAGCATTTT. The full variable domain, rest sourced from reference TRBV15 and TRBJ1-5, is DAMVIQNPRYQVTQFGKPVTLSCSQTLNHNVMYWYQQKSSQAPKLLFHYYDKDFNNEADTPDNFQSRRPNTSFCFLDIRSPGLGDTAMYLCATSTPGESGLYSNQPQHFGDGTRLSIL.

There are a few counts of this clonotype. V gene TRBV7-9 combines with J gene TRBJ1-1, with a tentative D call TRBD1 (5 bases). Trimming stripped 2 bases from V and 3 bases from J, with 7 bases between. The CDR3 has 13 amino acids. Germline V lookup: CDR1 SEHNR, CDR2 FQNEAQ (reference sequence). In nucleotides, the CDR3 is TGTGCCAGCAGCTTACGGGGGTACACTGAAGCTTTCTTT. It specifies CASSLRGYTEAFF.

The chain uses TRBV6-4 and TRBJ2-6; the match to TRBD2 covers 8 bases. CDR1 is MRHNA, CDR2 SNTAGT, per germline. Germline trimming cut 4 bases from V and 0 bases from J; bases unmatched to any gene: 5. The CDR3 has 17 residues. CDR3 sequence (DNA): TGTGCCAGCAGTGCCGGGACTAGTTCCTCTGGGGCCAACGTCCTGACTTTC. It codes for CASSAGTSSSGANVLTF.

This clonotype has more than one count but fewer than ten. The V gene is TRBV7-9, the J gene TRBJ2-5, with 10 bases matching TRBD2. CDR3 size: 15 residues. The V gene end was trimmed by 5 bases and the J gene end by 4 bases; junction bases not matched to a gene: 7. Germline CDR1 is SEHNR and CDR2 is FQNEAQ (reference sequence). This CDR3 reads CASSPSTSGVETQYF. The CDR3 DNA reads TGTGCCAGCAGCCCGTCCACTAGCGGGGTAGAGACCCAGTACTTC.

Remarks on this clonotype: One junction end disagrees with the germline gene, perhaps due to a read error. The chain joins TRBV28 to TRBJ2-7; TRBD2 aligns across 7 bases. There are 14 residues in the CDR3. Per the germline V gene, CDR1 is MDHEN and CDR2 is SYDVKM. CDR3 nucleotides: TGTGCCAGCAGTTTTAGCGGGCTCTCCTACAAGCAGTACTTC. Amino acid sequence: CASSFSGLSYKQYF.

CDR3 nucleotide sequence: TGTGCCAGCAGTGGCCGGACAGGGGGCCATGAAAAACTGTTTTTT. It translates to CASSGRTGGHEKLFF. The rearrangement uses TRBV6-5 and TRBJ1-4; 11 bases align to TRBD1. J was trimmed by 6 bases and V by 5 bases; bases with no gene match: 5. CDR1 is MNHEY and CDR2 is SVGAGI in the germline V gene. The CDR3 is 15 residues long.

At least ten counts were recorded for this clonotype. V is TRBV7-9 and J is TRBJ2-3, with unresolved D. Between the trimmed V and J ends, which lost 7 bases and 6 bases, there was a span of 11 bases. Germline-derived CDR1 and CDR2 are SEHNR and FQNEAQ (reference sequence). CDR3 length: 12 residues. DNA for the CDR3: TGTGCCAGCACCATGGACCAGGATACGCAGTATTTT. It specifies CASTMDQDTQYF.

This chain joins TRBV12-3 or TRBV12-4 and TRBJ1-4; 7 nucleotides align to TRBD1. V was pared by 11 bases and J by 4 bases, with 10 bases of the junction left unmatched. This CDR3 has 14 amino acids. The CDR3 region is CAWARGGLNEKLFF. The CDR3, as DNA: TGTGCCTGGGCCCGAGGGGGCCTTAATGAAAAACTGTTTTTT.

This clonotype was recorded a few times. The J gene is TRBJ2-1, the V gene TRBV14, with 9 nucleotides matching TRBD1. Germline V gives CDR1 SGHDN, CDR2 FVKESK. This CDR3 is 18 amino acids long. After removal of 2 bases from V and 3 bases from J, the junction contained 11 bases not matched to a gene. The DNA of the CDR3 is TGTGCCAGCAGCCAACCCAGTGCGGGGACAGGGTTCTACAATGAGCAGTTCTTC. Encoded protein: CASSQPSAGTGFYNEQFF.

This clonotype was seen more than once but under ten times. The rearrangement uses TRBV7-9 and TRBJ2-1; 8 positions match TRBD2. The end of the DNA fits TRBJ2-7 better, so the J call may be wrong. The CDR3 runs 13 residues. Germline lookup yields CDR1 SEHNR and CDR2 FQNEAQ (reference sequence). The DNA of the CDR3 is TGTGCCAGCAGCTCGGGGGGGGGGAGCGAGCAGTACTTC. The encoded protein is CASSSGGGSEQYF.

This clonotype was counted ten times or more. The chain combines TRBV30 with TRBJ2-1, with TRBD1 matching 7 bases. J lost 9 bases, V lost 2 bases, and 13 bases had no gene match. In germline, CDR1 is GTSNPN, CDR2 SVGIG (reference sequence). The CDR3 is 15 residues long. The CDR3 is CAWSPQTGKLTEQFF. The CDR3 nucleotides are TGTGCCTGGAGTCCCCAGACAGGGAAGCTCACTGAGCAGTTCTTC.

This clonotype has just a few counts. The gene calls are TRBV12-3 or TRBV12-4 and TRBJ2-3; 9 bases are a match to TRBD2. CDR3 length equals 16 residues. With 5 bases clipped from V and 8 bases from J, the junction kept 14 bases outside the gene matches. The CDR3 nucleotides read TGTGCCAGCAGTCCCTCTGGAGCGGGGGGCCTCGGTACGCAGTATTTT. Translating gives CASSPSGAGGLGTQYF.

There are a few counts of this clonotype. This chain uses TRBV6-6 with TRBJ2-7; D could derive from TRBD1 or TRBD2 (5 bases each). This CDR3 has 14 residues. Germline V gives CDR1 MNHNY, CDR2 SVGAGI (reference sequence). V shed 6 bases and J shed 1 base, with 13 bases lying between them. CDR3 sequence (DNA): TGTGCCAGCAGAGGTGCAGGGAGTTCCTACGAGCAGTACTTC. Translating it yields CASRGAGSSYEQYF.